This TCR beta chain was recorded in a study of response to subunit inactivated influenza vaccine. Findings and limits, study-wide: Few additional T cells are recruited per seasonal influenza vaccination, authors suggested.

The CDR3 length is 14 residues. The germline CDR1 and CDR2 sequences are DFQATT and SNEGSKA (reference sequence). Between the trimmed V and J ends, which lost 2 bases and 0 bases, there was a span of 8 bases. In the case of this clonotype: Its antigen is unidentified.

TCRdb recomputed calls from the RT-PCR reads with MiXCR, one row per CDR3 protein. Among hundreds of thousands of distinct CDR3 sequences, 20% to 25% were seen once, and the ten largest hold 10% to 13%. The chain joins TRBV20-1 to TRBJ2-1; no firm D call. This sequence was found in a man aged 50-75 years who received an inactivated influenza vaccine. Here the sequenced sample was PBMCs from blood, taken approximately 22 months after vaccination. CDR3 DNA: TGCAGTGCTAGACAGGTTATCTCCTACAATGAGCAGTTCTTC. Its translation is CSARQVISYNEQFF.